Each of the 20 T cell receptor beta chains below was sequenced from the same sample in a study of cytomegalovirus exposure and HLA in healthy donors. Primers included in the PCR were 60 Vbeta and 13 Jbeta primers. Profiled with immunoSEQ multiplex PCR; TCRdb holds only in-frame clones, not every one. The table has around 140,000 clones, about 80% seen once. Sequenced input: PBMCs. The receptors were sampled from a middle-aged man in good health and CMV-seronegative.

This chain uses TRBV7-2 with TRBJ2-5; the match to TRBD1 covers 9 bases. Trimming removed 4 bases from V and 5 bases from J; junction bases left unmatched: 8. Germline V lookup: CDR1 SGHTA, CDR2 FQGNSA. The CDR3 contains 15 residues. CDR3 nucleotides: TGTGCCAGCAGCTCTACACAGGGGGCGGCGGAGACCCAGTACTTC. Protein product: CASSSTQGAAETQYF.

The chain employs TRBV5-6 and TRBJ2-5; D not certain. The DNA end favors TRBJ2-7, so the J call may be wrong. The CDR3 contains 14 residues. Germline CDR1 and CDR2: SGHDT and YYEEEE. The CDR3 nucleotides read TGTGCCAGCAGCTTTAGTGACATATCCTACGAGCAGTACTTC. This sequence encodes CASSFSDISYEQYF.

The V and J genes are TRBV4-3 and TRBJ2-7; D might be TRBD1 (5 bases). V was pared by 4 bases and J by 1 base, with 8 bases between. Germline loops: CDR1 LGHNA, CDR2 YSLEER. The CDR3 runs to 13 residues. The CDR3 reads CASSLAGSYEQYF. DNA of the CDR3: TGCGCCAGCAGCCTCGCAGGGTCCTACGAGCAGTACTTC.

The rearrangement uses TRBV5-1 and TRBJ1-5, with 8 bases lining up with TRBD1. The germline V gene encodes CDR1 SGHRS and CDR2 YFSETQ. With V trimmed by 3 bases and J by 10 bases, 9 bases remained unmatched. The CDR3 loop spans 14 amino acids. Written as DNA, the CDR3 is TGCGCCAGCAGCTCACAGGGGGGGTACGATCCCCAGCATTTT. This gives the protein CASSSQGGYDPQHF.

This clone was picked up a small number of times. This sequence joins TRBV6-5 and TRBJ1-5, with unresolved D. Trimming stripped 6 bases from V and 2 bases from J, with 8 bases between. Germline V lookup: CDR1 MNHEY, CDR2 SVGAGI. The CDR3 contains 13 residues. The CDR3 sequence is CASREFGNQPQHF. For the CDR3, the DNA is TGTGCCAGCAGGGAGTTCGGCAATCAGCCCCAGCATTTT.

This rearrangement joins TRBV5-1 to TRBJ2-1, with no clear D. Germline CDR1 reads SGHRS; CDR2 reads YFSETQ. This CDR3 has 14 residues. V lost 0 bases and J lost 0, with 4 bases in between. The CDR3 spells CASSLESSYNEQFF. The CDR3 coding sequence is TGCGCCAGCAGCTTGGAGAGCTCCTACAATGAGCAGTTCTTC.

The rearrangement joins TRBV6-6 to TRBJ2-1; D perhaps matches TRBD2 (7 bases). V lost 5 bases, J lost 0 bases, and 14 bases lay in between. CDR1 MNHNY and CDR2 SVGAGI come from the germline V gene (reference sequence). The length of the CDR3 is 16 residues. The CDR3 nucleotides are TGTGCCAGCAGTCAAAGGGGGGGGAGCTCCTACAATGAGCAGTTCTTC. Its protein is CASSQRGGSSYNEQFF.

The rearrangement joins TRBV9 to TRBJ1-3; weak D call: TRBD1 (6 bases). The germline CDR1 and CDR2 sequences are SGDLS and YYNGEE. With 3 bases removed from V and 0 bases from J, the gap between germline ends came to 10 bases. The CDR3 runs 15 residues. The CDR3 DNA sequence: TGTGCCAGCAGCGCACAGGACAGCTCTGGAAACACCATATATTTT. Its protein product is CASSAQDSSGNTIYF.

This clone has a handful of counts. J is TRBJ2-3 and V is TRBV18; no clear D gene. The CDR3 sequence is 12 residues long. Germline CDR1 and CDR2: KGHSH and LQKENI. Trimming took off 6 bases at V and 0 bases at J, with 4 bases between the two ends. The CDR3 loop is CASSSSTDTQYF. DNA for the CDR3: TGTGCCAGCTCTTCTAGCACAGATACGCAGTATTTT.

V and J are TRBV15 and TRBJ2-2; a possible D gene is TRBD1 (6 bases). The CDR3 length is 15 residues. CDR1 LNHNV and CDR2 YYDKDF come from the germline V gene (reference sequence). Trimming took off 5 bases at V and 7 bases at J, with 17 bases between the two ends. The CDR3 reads CATSPWDTLRGELFF. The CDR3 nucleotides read TGTGCCACCAGCCCCTGGGACACCCTGCGCGGGGAGCTGTTTTTT. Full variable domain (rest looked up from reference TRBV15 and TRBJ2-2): DAMVIQNPRYQVTQFGKPVTLSCSQTLNHNVMYWYQQKSSQAPKLLFHYYDKDFNNEADTPDNFQSRRPNTSFCFLDIRSPGLGDTAMYLCATSPWDTLRGELFFGEGSRLTVL.

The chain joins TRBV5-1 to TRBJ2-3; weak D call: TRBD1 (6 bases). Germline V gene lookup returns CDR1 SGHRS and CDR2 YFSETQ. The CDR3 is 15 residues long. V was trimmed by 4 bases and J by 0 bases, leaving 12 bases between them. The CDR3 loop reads CASSPDRPSTDTQYF. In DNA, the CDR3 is TGCGCCAGCAGCCCTGACAGGCCTAGCACAGATACGCAGTATTTT.

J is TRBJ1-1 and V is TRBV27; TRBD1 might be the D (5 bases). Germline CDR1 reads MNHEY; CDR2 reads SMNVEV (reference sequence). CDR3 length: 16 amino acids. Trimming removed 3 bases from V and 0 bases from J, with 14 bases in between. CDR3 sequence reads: CASSLGRVDMNTEAFF. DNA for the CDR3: TGTGCCAGCAGTTTGGGCAGGGTCGACATGAACACTGAAGCTTTCTTT.

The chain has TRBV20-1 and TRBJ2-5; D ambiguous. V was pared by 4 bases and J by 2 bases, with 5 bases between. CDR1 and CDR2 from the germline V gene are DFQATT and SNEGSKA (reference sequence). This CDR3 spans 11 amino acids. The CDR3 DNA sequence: TGCAGTGCTATCCCACAAGAGACCCAGTACTTC. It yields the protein CSAIPQETQYF.

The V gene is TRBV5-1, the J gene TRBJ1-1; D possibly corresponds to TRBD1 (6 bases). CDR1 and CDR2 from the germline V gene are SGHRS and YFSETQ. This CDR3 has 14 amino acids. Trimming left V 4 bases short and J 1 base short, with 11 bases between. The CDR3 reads CASSLQTGNTEAFF. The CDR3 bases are TGCGCCAGCAGCCTCCAGACAGGGAACACTGAAGCTTTCTTT. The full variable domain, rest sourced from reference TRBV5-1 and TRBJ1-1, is KAGVTQTPRYLIKTRGQQVTLSCSPISGHRSVSWYQQTPGQGLQFLFEYFSETQRNKGNFPGRFSGRQFSNSRSEMNVSTLELGDSALYLCASSLQTGNTEAFFGQGTRLTVV.

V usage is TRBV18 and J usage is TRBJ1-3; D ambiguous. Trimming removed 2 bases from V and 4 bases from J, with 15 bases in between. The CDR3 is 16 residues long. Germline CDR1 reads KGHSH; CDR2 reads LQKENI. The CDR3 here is CASSPVFADQGNTIYF. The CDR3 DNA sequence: TGTGCCAGCTCACCAGTCTTTGCAGATCAGGGAAACACCATATATTTT.

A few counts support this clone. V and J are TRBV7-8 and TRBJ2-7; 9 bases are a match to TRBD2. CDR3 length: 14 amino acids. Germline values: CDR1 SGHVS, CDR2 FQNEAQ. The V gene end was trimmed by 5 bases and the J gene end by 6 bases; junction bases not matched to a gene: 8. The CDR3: CASSPAAGGLEQYF. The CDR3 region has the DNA TGTGCCAGCAGCCCTGCTGCGGGGGGGCTCGAGCAGTACTTC.

In nucleotides, the CDR3 is TGTGCCAGCAGCCCAGGAGGAGTCTACGAGCAGTACTTC. Amino acids: CASSPGGVYEQYF. V is TRBV5-4 and J is TRBJ2-7; possible D gene TRBD2, 5 bases. Trimming left V 4 bases short and J 3 bases short, with 11 bases between. The CDR3 contains 13 residues. Per germline, CDR1 SGHNT and CDR2 YYREEE (reference sequence).

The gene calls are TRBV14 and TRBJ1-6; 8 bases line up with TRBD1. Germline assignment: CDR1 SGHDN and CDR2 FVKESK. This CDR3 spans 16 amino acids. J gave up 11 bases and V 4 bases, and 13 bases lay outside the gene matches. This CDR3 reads CASSLGGTGPMTPLHF. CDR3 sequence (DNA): TGTGCCAGCAGCCTCGGGGGGACAGGCCCTATGACACCCCTCCACTTT.

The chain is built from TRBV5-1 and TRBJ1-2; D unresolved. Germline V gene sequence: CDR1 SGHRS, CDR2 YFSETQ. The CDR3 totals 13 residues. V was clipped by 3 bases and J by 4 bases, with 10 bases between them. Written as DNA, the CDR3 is TGCGCCAGCAGCTCTAGACTGAGCTATGGCTACACCTTC. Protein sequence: CASSSRLSYGYTF.

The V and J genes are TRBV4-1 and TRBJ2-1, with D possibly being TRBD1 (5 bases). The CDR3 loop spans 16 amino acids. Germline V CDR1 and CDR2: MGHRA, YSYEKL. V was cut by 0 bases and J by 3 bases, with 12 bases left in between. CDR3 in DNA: TGCGCCAGCAGCCAAGACCCAGGGCTTAGCTACAATGAGCAGTTCTTC. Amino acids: CASSQDPGLSYNEQFF.